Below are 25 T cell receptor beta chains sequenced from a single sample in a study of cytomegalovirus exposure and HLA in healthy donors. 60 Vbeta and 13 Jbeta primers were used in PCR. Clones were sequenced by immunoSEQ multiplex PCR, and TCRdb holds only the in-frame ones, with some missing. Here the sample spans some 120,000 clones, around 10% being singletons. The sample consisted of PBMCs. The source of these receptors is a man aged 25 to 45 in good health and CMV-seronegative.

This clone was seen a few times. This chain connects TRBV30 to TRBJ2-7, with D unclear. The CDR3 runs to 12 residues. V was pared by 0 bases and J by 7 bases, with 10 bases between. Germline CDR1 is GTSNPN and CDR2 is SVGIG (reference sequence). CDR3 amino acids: CAWSVLSREQYF. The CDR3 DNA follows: TGTGCCTGGAGTGTACTTAGTCGAGAGCAGTACTTC. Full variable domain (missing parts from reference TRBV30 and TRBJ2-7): SQTIHQWPATLVQPVGSPLSLECTVEGTSNPNLYWYRQAAGRGLQLLFYSVGIGQISSEVPQNLSASRPQDRQFILSSKKLLLSDSGFYLCAWSVLSREQYFGPGTRLTVT.

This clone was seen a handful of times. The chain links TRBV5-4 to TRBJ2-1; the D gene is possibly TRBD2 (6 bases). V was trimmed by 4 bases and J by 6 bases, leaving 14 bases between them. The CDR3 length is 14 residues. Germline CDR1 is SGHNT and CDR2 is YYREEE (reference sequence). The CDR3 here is CASSRLVSSNEQFF. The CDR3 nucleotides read TGTGCCAGCAGCCGACTAGTTAGTAGCAATGAGCAGTTCTTC. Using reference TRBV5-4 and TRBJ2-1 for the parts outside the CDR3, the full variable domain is ETGVTQSPTHLIKTRGQQVTLRCSSQSGHNTVSWYQQALGQGPQFIFQYYREEENGRGNFPPRFSGLQFPNYSSELNVNALELDDSALYLCASSRLVSSNEQFFGPGTRLTVL.

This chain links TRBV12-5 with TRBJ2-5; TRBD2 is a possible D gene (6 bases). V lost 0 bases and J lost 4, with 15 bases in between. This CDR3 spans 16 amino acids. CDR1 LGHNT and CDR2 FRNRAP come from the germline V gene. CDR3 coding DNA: TGTGCTAGTGGTTTGGTACCGTTGGCGGGATCAGAGACCCAGTACTTC. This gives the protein CASGLVPLAGSETQYF.

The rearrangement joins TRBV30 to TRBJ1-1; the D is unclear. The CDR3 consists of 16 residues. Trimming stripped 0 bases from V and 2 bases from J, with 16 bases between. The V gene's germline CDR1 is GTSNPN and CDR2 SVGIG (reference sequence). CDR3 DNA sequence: TGTGCCTGGAGTGTACTGGGCCCCATCGATAACACTGAAGCTTTCTTT. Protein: CAWSVLGPIDNTEAFF.

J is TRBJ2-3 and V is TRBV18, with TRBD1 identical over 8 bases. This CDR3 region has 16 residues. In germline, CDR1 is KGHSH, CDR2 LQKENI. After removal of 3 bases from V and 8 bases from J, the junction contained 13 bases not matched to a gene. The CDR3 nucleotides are TGTGCCAGCTCACCCTCCCCGGGAACAGGGGGAGGTACGCAGTATTTT. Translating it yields CASSPSPGTGGGTQYF.

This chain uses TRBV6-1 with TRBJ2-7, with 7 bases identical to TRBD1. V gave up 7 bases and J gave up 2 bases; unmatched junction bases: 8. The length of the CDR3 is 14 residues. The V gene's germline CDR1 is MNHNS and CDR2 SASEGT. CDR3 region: CASNTGTVTYEQYF. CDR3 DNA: TGTGCCAGCAATACCGGGACAGTTACCTACGAGCAGTACTTC.

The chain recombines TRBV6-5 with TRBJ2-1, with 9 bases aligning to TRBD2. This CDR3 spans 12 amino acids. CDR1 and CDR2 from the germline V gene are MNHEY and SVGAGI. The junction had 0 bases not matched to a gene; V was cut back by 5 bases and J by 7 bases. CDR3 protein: CASSSGGNEQFF. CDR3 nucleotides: TGTGCCAGCAGTAGCGGGGGGAATGAGCAGTTCTTC.

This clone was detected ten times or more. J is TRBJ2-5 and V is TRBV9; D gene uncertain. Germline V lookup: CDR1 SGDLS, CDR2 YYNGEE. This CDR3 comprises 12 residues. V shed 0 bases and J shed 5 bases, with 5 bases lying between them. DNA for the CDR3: TGTGCCAGCAGCGTAGACGGGGAGACCCAGTACTTC. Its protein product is CASSVDGETQYF.

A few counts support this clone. The CDR3 reads CASSEDRGDPYEQYF. Here the CDR3 DNA reads TGTGCCAGCAGTGAGGACAGGGGCGATCCCTACGAGCAGTACTTC. This chain joins TRBV6-1 and TRBJ2-7; TRBD1 aligns across 9 bases. The CDR3 extends over 15 amino acids. Germline V gene data show CDR1 as MNHNS and CDR2 as SASEGT. J gave up 2 bases and V 3 bases, and 5 bases lay outside the gene matches.

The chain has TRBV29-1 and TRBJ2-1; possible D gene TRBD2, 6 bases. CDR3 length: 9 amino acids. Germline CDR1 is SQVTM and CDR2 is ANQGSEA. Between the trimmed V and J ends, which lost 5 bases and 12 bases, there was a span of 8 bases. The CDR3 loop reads CSVPGGQFF. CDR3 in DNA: TGCAGCGTTCCCGGGGGGCAGTTCTTC.

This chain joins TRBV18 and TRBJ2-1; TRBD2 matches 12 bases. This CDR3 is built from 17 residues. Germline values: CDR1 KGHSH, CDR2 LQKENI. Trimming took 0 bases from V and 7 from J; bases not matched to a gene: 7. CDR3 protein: CASSPPQTSGSHNEQFF. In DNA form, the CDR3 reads TGTGCCAGCTCACCACCGCAGACTAGCGGGAGTCATAATGAGCAGTTCTTC.

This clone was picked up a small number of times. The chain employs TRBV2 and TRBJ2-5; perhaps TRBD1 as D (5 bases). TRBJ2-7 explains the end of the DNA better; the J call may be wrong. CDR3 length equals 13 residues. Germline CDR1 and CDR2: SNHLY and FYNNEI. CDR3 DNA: TGTGCCAGCAGTCCCGACAGTGAGTACGAGCAGTACTTC. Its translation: CASSPDSEYEQYF.

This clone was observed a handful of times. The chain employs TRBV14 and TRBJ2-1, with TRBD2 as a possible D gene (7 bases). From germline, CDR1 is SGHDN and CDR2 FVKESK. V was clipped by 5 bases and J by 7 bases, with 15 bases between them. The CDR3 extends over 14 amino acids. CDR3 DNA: TGTGCCAGCAGCTTGATAGGGGGAGGGAATGAGCAGTTCTTC. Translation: CASSLIGGGNEQFF.

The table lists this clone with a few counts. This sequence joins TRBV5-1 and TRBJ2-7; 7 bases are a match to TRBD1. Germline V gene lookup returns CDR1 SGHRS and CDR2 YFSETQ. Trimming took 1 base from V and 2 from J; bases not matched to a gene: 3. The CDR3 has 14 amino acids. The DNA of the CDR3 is TGCGCCAGCAGCTTGACAGGGGCAGCCTACGAGCAGTACTTC. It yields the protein CASSLTGAAYEQYF. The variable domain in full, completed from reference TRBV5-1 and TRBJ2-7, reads KAGVTQTPRYLIKTRGQQVTLSCSPISGHRSVSWYQQTPGQGLQFLFEYFSETQRNKGNFPGRFSGRQFSNSRSEMNVSTLELGDSALYLCASSLTGAAYEQYFGPGTRLTVT.

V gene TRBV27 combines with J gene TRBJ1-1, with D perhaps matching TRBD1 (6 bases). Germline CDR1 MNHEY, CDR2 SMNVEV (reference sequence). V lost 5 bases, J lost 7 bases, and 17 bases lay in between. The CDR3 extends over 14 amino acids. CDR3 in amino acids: CASSLTPGGREAFF. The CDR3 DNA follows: TGTGCCAGCAGTCTTACCCCCGGGGGGCGTGAAGCTTTCTTT.

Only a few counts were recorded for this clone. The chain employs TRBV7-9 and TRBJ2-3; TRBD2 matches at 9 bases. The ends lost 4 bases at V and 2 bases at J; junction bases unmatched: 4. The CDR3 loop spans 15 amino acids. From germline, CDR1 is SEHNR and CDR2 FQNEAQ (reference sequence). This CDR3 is CASSSPSGVTDTQYF. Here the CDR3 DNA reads TGTGCCAGCAGCTCGCCTAGCGGGGTCACAGATACGCAGTATTTT. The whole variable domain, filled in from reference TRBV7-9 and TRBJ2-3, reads DTGVSQNPRHKITKRGQNVTFRCDPISEHNRLYWYRQTLGQGPEFLTYFQNEAQLEKSRLLSDRFSAERPKGSFSTLEIQRTEQGDSAMYLCASSSPSGVTDTQYFGPGTRLTVL.

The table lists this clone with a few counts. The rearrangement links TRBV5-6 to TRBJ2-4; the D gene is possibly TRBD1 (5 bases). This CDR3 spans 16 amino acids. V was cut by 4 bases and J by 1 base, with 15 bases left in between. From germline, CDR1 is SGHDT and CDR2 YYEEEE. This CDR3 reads CASSTGQGWAKNIQYF. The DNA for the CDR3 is TGTGCCAGCAGCACCGGACAAGGCTGGGCCAAAAACATTCAGTACTTC. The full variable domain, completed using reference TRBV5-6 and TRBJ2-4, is DAGVTQSPTHLIKTRGQQVTLRCSPKSGHDTVSWYQQALGQGPQFIFQYYEEEERQRGNFPDRFSGHQFPNYSSELNVNALLLGDSALYLCASSTGQGWAKNIQYFGAGTRLSVL.

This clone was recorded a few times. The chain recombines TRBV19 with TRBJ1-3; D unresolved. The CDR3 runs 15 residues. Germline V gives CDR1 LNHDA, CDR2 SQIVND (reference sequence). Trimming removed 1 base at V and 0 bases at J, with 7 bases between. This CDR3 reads CASSIGLSSGNTIYF. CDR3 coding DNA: TGTGCCAGTAGTATAGGACTAAGCTCTGGAAACACCATATATTTT.

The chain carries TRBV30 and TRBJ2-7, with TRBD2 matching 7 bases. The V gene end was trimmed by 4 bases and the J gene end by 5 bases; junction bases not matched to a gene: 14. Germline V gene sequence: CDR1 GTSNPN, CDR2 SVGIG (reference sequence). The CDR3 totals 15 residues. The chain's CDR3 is CAWNRARTRSDEQYF. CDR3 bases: TGTGCCTGGAATCGAGCGAGGACTAGATCGGACGAGCAGTACTTC.

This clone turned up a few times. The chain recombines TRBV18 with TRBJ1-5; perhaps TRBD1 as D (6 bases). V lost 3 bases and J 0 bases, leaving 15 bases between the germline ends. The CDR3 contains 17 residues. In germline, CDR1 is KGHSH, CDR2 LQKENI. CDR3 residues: CASSPTGSQYSNQPQHF. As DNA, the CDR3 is TGTGCCAGCTCACCTACAGGGTCACAGTATAGCAATCAGCCCCAGCATTTT.

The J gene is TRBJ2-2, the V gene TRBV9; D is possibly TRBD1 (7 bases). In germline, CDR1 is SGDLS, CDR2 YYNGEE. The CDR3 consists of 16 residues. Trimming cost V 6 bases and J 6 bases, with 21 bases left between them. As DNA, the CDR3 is TGTGCCAGCACCGGAAAATATCAGGGGGGAGCCGGGGAGCTGTTTTTT. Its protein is CASTGKYQGGAGELFF.

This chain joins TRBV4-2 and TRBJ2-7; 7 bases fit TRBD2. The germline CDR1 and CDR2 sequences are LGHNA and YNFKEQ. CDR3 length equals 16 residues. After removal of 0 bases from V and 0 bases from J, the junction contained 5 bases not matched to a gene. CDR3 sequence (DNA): TGTGCCAGCAGCCAAGATCCAGCGGGAAGCTCCTACGAGCAGTACTTC. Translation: CASSQDPAGSSYEQYF.

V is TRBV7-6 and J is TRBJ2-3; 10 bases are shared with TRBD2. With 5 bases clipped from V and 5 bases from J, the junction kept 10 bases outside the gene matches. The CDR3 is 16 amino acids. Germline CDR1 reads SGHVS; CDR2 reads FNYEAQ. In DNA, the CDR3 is TGTGCCAGCAGCAGTAAAGCGGGGGGGCCTGGAGATACGCAGTATTTT. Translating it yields CASSSKAGGPGDTQYF.

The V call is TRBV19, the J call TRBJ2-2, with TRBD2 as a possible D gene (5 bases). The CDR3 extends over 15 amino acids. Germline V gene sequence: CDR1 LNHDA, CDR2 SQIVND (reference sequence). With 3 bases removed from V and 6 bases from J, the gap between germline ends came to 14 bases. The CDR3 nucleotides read TGTGCCAGTAGTATCCGGGAAGAGTCGCCCGGGGAGCTGTTTTTT. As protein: CASSIREESPGELFF.

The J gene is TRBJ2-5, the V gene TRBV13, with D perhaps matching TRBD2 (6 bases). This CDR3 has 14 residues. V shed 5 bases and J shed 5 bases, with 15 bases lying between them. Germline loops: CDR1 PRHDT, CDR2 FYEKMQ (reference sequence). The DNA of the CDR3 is TGTGCCAGCAGCCGGCGGGGAGGAGTGGAGACCCAGTACTTC. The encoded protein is CASSRRGGVETQYF. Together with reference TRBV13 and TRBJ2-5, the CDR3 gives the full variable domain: AAGVIQSPRHLIKEKRETATLKCYPIPRHDTVYWYQQGPGQDPQFLISFYEKMQSDKGSIPDRFSAQQFSDYHSELNMSSLELGDSALYFCASSRRGGVETQYFGPGTRLLVL.